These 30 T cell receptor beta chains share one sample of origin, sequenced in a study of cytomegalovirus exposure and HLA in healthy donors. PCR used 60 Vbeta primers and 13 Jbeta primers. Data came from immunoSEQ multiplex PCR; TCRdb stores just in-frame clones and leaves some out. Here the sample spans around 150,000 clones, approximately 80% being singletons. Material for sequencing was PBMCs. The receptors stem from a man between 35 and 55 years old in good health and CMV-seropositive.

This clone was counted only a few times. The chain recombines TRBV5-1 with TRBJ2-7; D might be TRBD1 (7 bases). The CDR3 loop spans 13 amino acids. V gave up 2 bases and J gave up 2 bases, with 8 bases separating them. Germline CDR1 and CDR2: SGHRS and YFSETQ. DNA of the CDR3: TGCGCCAGCAGCTTCAGGGGGGCCTACGAGCAGTACTTC. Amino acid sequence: CASSFRGAYEQYF.

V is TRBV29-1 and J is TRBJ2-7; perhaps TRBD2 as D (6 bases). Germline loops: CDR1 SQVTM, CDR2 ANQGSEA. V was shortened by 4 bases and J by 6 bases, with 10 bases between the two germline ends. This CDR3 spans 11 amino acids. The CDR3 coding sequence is TGCAGCGTTGCCGGGAGCATCGAGCAGTACTTC. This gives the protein CSVAGSIEQYF.

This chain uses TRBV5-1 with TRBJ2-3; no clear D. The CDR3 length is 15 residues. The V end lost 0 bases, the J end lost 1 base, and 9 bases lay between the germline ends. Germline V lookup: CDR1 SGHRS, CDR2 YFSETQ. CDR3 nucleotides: TGCGCCAGCAGCTTGGCCGGGTGGGGCACAGATACGCAGTATTTT. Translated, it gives CASSLAGWGTDTQYF.

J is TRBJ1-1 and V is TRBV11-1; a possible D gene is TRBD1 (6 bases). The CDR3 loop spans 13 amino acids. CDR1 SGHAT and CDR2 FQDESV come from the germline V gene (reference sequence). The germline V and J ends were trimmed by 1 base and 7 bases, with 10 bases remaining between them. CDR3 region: CASSLVPGVEAFF. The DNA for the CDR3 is TGTGCCAGCAGCTTAGTTCCAGGGGTTGAAGCTTTCTTT. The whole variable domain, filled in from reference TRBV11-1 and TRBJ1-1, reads EAEVAQSPRYKITEKSQAVAFWCDPISGHATLYWYRQILGQGPELLVQFQDESVVDDSQLPKDRFSAERLKGVDSTLKIQPAELGDSAMYLCASSLVPGVEAFFGQGTRLTVV.

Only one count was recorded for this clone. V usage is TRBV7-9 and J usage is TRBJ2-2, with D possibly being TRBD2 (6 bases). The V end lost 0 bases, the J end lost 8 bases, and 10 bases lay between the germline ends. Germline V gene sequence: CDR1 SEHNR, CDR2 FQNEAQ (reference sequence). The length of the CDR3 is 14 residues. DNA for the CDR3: TGTGCCAGCAGCTTAGCCGGGAGCGCAGGGGAGCTGTTTTTT. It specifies CASSLAGSAGELFF.

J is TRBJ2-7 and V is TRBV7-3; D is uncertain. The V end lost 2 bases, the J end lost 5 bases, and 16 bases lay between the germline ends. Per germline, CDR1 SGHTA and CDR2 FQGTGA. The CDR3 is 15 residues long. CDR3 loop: CASSLDRVLIDEQYF. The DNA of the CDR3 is TGTGCCAGCAGCTTAGACCGGGTACTAATTGACGAGCAGTACTTC.

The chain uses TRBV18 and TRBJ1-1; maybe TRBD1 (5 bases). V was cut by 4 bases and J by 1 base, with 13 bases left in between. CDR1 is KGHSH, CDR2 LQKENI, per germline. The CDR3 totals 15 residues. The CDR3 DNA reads TGTGCCAGCTCACAGATCGACAGTGCGAACACTGAAGCTTTCTTT. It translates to CASSQIDSANTEAFF.

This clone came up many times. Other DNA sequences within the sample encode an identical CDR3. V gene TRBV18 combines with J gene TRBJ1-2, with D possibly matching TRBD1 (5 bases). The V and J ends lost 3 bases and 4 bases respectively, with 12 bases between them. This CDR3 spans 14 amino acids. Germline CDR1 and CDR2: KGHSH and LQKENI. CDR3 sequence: CASSPPTESYGYTF. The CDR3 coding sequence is TGTGCCAGCTCACCCCCGACAGAATCCTATGGCTACACCTTC.

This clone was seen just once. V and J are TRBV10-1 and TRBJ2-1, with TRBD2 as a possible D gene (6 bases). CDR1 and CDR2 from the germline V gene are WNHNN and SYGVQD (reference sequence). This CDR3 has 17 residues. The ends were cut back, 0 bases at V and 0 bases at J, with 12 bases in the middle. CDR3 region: CASSESLAVSSYNEQFF. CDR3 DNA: TGCGCCAGCAGTGAGTCATTAGCGGTGAGCTCCTACAATGAGCAGTTCTTC.

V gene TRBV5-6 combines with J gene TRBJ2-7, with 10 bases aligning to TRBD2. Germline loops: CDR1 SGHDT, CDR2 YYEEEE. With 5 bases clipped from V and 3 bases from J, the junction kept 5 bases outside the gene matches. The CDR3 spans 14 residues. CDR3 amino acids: CASRTRLAGYEQYF. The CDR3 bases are TGTGCCAGCAGGACTCGACTAGCGGGCTACGAGCAGTACTTC. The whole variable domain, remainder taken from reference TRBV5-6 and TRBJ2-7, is DAGVTQSPTHLIKTRGQQVTLRCSPKSGHDTVSWYQQALGQGPQFIFQYYEEEERQRGNFPDRFSGHQFPNYSSELNVNALLLGDSALYLCASRTRLAGYEQYFGPGTRLTVT.

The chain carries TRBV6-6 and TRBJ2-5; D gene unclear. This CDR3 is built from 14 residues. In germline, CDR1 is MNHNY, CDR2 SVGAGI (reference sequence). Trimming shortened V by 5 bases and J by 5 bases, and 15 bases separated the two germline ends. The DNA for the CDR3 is TGTGCCAGCAGTCCTGCAGTTAGCCGCGAGACCCAGTACTTC. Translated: CASSPAVSRETQYF.

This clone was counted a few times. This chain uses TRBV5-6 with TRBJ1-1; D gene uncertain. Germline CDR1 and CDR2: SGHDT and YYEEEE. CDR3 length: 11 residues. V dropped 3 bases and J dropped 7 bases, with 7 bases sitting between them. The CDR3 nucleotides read TGTGCCAGCAGCTCCCAACTTGAAGCTTTCTTT. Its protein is CASSSQLEAFF.

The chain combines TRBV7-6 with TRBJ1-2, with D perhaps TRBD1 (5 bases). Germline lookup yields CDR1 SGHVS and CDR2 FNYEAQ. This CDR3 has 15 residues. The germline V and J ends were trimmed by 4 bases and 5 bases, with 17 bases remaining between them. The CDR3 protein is CASSSPGGGFYGYTF. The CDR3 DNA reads TGTGCCAGCAGCTCCCCGGGGGGGGGTTTTTATGGCTACACCTTC.

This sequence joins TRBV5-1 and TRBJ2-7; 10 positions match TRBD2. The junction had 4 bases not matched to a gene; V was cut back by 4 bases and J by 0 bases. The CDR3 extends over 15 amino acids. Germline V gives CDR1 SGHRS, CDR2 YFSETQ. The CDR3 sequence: CASSTASGSSYEQYF. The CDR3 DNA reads TGCGCCAGCAGCACGGCTAGCGGGAGCTCCTACGAGCAGTACTTC.

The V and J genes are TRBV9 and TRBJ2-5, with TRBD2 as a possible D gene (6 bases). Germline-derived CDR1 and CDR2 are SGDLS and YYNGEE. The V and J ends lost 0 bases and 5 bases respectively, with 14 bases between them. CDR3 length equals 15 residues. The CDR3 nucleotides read TGTGCCAGCAGCGTAGACAAACGGGGGAAGGAGACCCAGTACTTC. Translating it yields CASSVDKRGKETQYF.

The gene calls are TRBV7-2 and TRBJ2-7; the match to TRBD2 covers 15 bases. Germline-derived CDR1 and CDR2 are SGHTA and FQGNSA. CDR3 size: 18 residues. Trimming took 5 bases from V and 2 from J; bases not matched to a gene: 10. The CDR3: CASSPTGLAGGSTYEQYF. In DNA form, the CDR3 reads TGTGCCAGCAGCCCAACGGGACTAGCGGGAGGATCTACCTACGAGCAGTACTTC.

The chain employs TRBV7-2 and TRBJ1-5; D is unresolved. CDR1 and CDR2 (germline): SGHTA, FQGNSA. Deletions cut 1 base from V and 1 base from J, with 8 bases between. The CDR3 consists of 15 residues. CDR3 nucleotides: TGTGCCAGCAGCTTAGGACAAGACAGCAATCAGCCCCAGCATTTT. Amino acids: CASSLGQDSNQPQHF.

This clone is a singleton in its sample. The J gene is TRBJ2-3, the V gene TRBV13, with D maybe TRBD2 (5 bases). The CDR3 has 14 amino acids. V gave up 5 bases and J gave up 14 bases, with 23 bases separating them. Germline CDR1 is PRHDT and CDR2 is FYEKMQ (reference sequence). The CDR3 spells CASSPAGKLQIRYF. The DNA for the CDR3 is TGTGCCAGCAGCCCGGCCGGGAAACTTCAGATACGGTATTTT.

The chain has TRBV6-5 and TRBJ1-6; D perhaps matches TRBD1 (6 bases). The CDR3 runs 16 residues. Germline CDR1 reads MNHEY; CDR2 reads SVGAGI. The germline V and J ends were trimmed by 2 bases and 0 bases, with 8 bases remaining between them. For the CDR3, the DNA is TGTGCCAGCAGTTACACACAGGGCTCCTATAATTCACCCCTCCACTTT. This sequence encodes CASSYTQGSYNSPLHF.

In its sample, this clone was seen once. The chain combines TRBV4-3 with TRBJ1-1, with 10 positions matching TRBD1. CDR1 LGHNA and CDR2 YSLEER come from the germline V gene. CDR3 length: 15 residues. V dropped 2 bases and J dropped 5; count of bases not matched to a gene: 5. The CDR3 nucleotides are TGCGCCAGCAGCCAACAGGGACAGGGGAGGACTGAAGCTTTCTTT. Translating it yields CASSQQGQGRTEAFF.

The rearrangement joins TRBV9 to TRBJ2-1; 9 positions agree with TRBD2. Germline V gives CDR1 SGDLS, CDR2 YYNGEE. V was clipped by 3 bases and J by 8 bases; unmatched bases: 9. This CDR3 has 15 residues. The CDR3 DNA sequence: TGTGCCAGCAGCGCCTCCGGGACTAGCCTCGATGAGCAGTTCTTC. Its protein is CASSASGTSLDEQFF.

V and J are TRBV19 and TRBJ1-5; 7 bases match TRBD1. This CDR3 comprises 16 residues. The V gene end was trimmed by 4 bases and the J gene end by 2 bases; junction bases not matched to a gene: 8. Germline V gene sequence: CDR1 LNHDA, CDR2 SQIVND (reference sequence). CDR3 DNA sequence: TGTGCCAGTAGTAGCGACAGGGTGGGCGGCAATCAGCCCCAGCATTTT. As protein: CASSSDRVGGNQPQHF. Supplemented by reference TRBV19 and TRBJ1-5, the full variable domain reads DGGITQSPKYLFRKEGQNVTLSCEQNLNHDAMYWYRQDPGQGLRLIYYSQIVNDFQKGDIAEGYSVSREKKESFPLTVTSAQKNPTAFYLCASSSDRVGGNQPQHFGDGTRLSIL.

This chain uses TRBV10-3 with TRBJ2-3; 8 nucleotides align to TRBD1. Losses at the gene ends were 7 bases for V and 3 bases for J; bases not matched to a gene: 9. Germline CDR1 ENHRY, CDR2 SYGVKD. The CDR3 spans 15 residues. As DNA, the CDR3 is TGTGCCATCAAGTCAGGGGGCGGTTTGACAGATACGCAGTATTTT. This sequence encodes CAIKSGGGLTDTQYF.

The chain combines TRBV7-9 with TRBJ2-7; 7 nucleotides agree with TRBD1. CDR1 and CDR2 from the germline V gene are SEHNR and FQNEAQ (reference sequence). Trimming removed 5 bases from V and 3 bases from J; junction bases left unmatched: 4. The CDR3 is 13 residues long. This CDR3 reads CASSDDRVYEQYF. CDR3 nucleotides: TGTGCCAGCAGCGACGACAGGGTCTACGAGCAGTACTTC.

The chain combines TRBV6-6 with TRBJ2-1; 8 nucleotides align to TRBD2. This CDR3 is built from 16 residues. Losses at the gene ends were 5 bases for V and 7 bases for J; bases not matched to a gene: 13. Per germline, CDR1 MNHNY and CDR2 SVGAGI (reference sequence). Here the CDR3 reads CASSPREGVMGNEQFF. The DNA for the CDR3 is TGTGCCAGCAGTCCCCGGGAGGGAGTGATGGGTAATGAGCAGTTCTTC.

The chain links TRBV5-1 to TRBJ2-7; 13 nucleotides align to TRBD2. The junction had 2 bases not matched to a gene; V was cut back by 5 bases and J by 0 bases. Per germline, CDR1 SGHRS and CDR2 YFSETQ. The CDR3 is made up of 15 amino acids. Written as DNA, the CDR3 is TGCGCCAGCAGACTAGCGGGAGGGGACTCCTACGAGCAGTACTTC. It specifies CASRLAGGDSYEQYF.

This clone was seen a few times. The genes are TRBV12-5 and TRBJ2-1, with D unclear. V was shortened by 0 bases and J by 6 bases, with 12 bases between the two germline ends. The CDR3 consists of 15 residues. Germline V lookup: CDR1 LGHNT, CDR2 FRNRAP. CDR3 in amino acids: CASGLVWVAGNEQFF. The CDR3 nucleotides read TGTGCTAGTGGTTTGGTATGGGTAGCTGGCAATGAGCAGTTCTTC.

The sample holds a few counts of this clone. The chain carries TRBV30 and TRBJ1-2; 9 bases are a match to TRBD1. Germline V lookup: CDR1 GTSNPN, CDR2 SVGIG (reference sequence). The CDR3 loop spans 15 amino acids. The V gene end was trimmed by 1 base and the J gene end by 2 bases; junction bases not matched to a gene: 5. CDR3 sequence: CAWSAGTGNNYGYTF. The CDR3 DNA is TGTGCCTGGAGTGCCGGGACAGGGAACAACTATGGCTACACCTTC.

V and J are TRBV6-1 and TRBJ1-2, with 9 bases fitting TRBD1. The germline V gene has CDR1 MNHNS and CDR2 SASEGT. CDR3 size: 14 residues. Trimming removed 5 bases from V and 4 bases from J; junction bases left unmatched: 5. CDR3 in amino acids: CASSSTGGSYGYTF. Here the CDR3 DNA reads TGTGCCAGCAGTTCCACAGGGGGCAGCTATGGCTACACCTTC.

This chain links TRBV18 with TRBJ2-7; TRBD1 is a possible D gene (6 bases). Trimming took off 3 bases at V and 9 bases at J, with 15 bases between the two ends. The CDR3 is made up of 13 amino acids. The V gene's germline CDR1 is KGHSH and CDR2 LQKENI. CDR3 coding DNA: TGTGCCAGCTCACCGGGGCAGGGGCAGGGGCAGTACTTC. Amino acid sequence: CASSPGQGQGQYF.